This T cell receptor beta chain comes out of a study of shared clonotypes between healthy human individuals. Points from the study as a whole: Relative to clonotypes present in all four donors, those not shared had lower generation probabilities.

This clone was detected once. Antigen unknown. Data came from immunoSEQ multiplex PCR; TCRdb stores just in-frame clones and leaves some out. The sample records 950,000 to 1,300,000 clones, around four fifths being singletons. This TCR came from a man between 18 and 29 years old in good health. The sequenced material came from memory CD4+ T cells sorted from blood. As to subset: CD45RA-negative fraction.

In DNA form, the CDR3 reads TGTGCCAGCTCCCCCCCCACTAGCGGGGGAAGAGATACGCAGTATTTT. Protein product: CASSPPTSGGRDTQYF. This sequence joins TRBV18 and TRBJ2-3, with 11 bases identical to TRBD2. The CDR3 consists of 16 residues. Trimming cost V 6 bases and J 5 bases; bases outside gene matches: 10. CDR1 is KGHSH, CDR2 LQKENI, per germline.